Presented here are 29 T cell receptor beta chains from one specimen sequenced in a study of cytomegalovirus exposure and HLA in healthy donors listed by TCRdb under 2017. The method behind the library was the immunoSEQ multiplex PCR assay. For the multiplex PCR, a mixture combining 60 forward primers for TCR Vbeta segments and 13 reverse primers for TCR Jbeta segments was used. Here the immuneACCESS table is served through TCRdb, limited to in-frame sequences with V and J called. Missing clones are a known gap in these copies; in checked studies unresolved V genes cover under half, and the rest lacks a known reason. Across this sample there are around 90,000 clones, with 75% to 90% seen only once. Clones ranked in the top ten supply around 7.4% of the sample. Source material: PBMCs. The receptors were sampled from a man aged 35-49 years in good health and CMV-seropositive.

This clone has just a few counts. The chain has TRBV7-8 and TRBJ2-5; a possible D gene is TRBD2 (11 bases). Germline V gene data show CDR1 as SGHVS and CDR2 as FQNEAQ. The CDR3 extends over 18 amino acids. The V end lost 5 bases, the J end lost 2 bases, and 24 bases lay between the germline ends. CDR3 sequence: CASSADRGLAGGQETQYF. The CDR3 DNA reads TGTGCCAGCAGCGCAGACAGGGGGCTAGCGGGAGGACAAGAGACCCAGTACTTC.

This clone has more than one count but fewer than ten. This chain connects TRBV28 to TRBJ2-2, with 8 bases identical to TRBD1. The V and J ends lost 5 bases and 5 bases, in that order; junction bases with no gene match: 4. Germline V gene data show CDR1 as MDHEN and CDR2 as SYDVKM. CDR3 length: 14 residues. The CDR3 reads CASSTRGPTGELFF. The CDR3 DNA follows: TGTGCCAGCAGTACCAGGGGGCCAACCGGGGAGCTGTTTTTT.

The V call is TRBV5-1, the J call TRBJ2-2; TRBD2 aligns across 7 bases. The V gene's germline CDR1 is SGHRS and CDR2 YFSETQ. With 1 base clipped from V and 2 bases from J, the junction kept 8 bases outside the gene matches. The CDR3 has 17 residues. This chain's CDR3 is CASSLPSGGLNTGELFF. The CDR3 nucleotides read TGCGCCAGCAGCTTGCCATCGGGGGGTTTAAACACCGGGGAGCTGTTTTTT.

This chain uses TRBV11-2 with TRBJ2-1; D ambiguous. The ends were cut back, 1 base at V and 10 bases at J, with 14 bases in the middle. This CDR3 spans 14 amino acids. CDR1 is SGHAT, CDR2 FQNNGV, per germline. CDR3 loop: CASSLAVERLEQFF. Written as DNA, the CDR3 is TGTGCCAGCAGCTTAGCAGTGGAGCGCCTGGAGCAGTTCTTC.

The chain combines TRBV27 with TRBJ1-6; TRBD1 is a possible D gene (5 bases). Trimming left V 5 bases short and J 4 bases short, with 9 bases between. The CDR3 totals 14 residues. CDR1 MNHEY and CDR2 SMNVEV come from the germline V gene (reference sequence). CDR3 sequence (DNA): TGTGCCAGCAGTGGCAGGGCTTATAATTCACCCCTCCACTTT. It codes for CASSGRAYNSPLHF.

The rearrangement links TRBV6-5 to TRBJ1-2; 10 nucleotides match TRBD1. Germline assignment: CDR1 MNHEY and CDR2 SVGAGI. The CDR3 runs 14 residues. V trimming: 5 bases; J trimming: 8 bases; junction bases outside the gene matches: 8. In DNA form, the CDR3 reads TGTGCCAGCAGTATCAGACAGGGGGCGGGGGGCTACACCTTC. Protein product: CASSIRQGAGGYTF.

CDR3 nucleotide sequence: TGTGCCAGCAGCTTAGATAGACAAATCACAGATACGCAGTATTTT. It translates to CASSLDRQITDTQYF. The gene calls are TRBV7-9 and TRBJ2-3; D unresolved. Germline CDR1 and CDR2: SEHNR and FQNEAQ (reference sequence). The CDR3 totals 15 residues. V dropped 1 base and J dropped 2 bases, with 10 bases sitting between them. The whole variable domain, filled in from reference TRBV7-9 and TRBJ2-3, reads DTGVSQNPRHKITKRGQNVTFRCDPISEHNRLYWYRQTLGQGPEFLTYFQNEAQLEKSRLLSDRFSAERPKGSFSTLEIQRTEQGDSAMYLCASSLDRQITDTQYFGPGTRLTVL.

This clone has just a few counts. This chain uses TRBV19 with TRBJ2-1; tentative D call: TRBD1 (5 bases). Germline V gives CDR1 LNHDA, CDR2 SQIVND (reference sequence). The CDR3 runs 13 residues. V lost 5 bases and J lost 10, with 15 bases in between. The DNA for the CDR3 is TGTGCCAGTAGTCTGCAGGGCGTAGGCGAGCAGTTCTTC. Translated: CASSLQGVGEQFF.

This clone was seen only once. V usage is TRBV4-2 and J usage is TRBJ1-2; TRBD1 might be the D (5 bases). Germline V gene sequence: CDR1 LGHNA, CDR2 YNFKEQ. This CDR3 is built from 12 residues. Trimming left V 3 bases short and J 8 bases short, with 10 bases between. The CDR3 nucleotides are TGTGCCAGCAGCCACCTGACAGCGGGCTACACCTTC. Translated: CASSHLTAGYTF.

This chain's CDR3 is CASSERSRSYNSPLHF. For the CDR3, the DNA is TGTGCCAGCTCAGAGAGATCGAGGTCCTATAATTCACCCCTCCACTTT. The rearrangement joins TRBV18 to TRBJ1-6; no clear D gene. There are 16 residues in the CDR3. Trimming shortened V by 5 bases and J by 1 base, and 12 bases separated the two germline ends. Germline CDR1 is KGHSH and CDR2 is LQKENI.

Notes on this clone: The sample has other DNA sequences that encode this CDR3 too. J is TRBJ2-5 and V is TRBV6-5; 7 bases are a match to TRBD2. Germline V gene data show CDR1 as MNHEY and CDR2 as SVGAGI. J gave up 5 bases and V 0 bases, and 0 bases lay outside the gene matches. This CDR3 is 13 amino acids long. CDR3 bases: TGTGCCAGCAGTTACTCCGGGAGGGAGACCCAGTACTTC. Its translation: CASSYSGRETQYF.

The gene calls are TRBV6-5 and TRBJ2-7; 7 nucleotides line up with TRBD2. Germline V CDR1 and CDR2: MNHEY, SVGAGI. Trimming removed 7 bases from V and 0 bases from J; junction bases left unmatched: 3. This CDR3 has 13 residues. CDR3 nucleotides: TGTGCCAGCACAGGCGGGAGCTCCTACGAGCAGTACTTC. Protein sequence: CASTGGSSYEQYF.

This chain links TRBV7-2 with TRBJ1-6; no reliable D call. Germline V gene lookup returns CDR1 SGHTA and CDR2 FQGNSA. Trimming pared 1 base from V and 8 bases from J, leaving 12 bases between. This CDR3 contains 15 residues. This CDR3 reads CASSLVADGDSPLHF. The CDR3 DNA reads as TGTGCCAGCAGCTTAGTAGCGGATGGGGATTCACCCCTCCACTTT.

The gene calls are TRBV14 and TRBJ2-1; 7 nucleotides match TRBD1. The germline CDR1 and CDR2 sequences are SGHDN and FVKESK. The V and J ends lost 4 bases and 2 bases, in that order; junction bases with no gene match: 8. The CDR3 runs to 16 residues. Here the CDR3 reads CASSPMTGSAYNEQFF. The CDR3 DNA reads TGTGCCAGCAGCCCCATGACAGGGAGCGCCTACAATGAGCAGTTCTTC.

CDR3 sequence reads: CASSVNLNTEAFF. In nucleotides, the CDR3 is TGTGCCAGCAGCGTTAACTTGAACACTGAAGCTTTCTTT. This rearrangement joins TRBV9 to TRBJ1-1; no firm D call. The V gene's germline CDR1 is SGDLS and CDR2 YYNGEE. The CDR3 loop spans 13 amino acids. The V end was cut by 2 bases, the J end by 0 bases, with 5 bases between.

The chain has TRBV6-5 and TRBJ2-7; D possibly corresponds to TRBD1 (6 bases). The CDR3 totals 14 residues. V was pared by 5 bases and J by 0 bases, with 11 bases between. Germline V gene sequence: CDR1 MNHEY, CDR2 SVGAGI. The CDR3 region is CASSRTVSSYEQYF. CDR3 DNA: TGTGCCAGCAGTCGGACAGTGAGCTCCTACGAGCAGTACTTC.

This chain links TRBV30 with TRBJ2-5; 8 nucleotides match TRBD1. With 3 bases clipped from V and 5 bases from J, the junction kept 8 bases outside the gene matches. Germline V gene sequence: CDR1 GTSNPN, CDR2 SVGIG (reference sequence). The CDR3 sequence is 14 residues long. Here the CDR3 reads CAWSAGQGLETQYF. DNA of the CDR3: TGTGCCTGGAGCGCAGGACAGGGTCTCGAGACCCAGTACTTC.

The chain couples TRBV5-5 to TRBJ2-7; the match to TRBD1 covers 9 bases. The CDR3 covers 16 residues. The germline V gene encodes CDR1 SGHKS and CDR2 YYEKEE (reference sequence). V lost 4 bases to trimming and J lost 4 bases; unmatched junction nucleotides: 12. CDR3 nucleotides: TGTGCCAGCAGCCTCGGATCGGACAGGGGAATTTACGAGCAGTACTTC. Translated, it gives CASSLGSDRGIYEQYF.

V and J are TRBV9 and TRBJ2-2; 11 nucleotides match TRBD2. J gave up 6 bases and V 1 base, and 5 bases lay outside the gene matches. CDR1 and CDR2 (germline): SGDLS, YYNGEE. This CDR3 contains 16 residues. Here the CDR3 reads CASSVLSGRAPGELFF. CDR3 coding DNA: TGTGCCAGCAGCGTACTTAGCGGGAGGGCCCCCGGGGAGCTGTTTTTT.

The rearrangement links TRBV7-3 to TRBJ2-1, with TRBD2 matching over 7 bases. From germline, CDR1 is SGHTA and CDR2 FQGTGA. The CDR3 covers 15 residues. After removal of 5 bases from V and 8 bases from J, the junction contained 12 bases not matched to a gene. CDR3 loop: CASSHYGGFRDEQFF. In DNA form, the CDR3 reads TGTGCCAGCAGCCACTACGGGGGGTTTAGGGATGAGCAGTTCTTC.

This chain connects TRBV28 to TRBJ2-5; 10 positions agree with TRBD1. Germline loops: CDR1 MDHEN, CDR2 SYDVKM. After removal of 5 bases from V and 1 base from J, the junction contained 4 bases not matched to a gene. The length of the CDR3 is 15 residues. The CDR3 spells CASSAGTGVQETQYF. The CDR3 nucleotides read TGTGCCAGCAGTGCCGGGACAGGGGTCCAAGAGACCCAGTACTTC.

The chain has TRBV6-1 and TRBJ2-1; D might be TRBD1 (7 bases). The V gene's germline CDR1 is MNHNS and CDR2 SASEGT. V shed 2 bases and J shed 2 bases, with 16 bases lying between them. The CDR3 runs 17 residues. CDR3 loop: CASSEILGGQTYNEQFF. The CDR3 DNA reads as TGTGCCAGCAGTGAAATCCTCGGGGGACAGACCTACAATGAGCAGTTCTTC.

The chain uses TRBV9 and TRBJ2-1; weak D call: TRBD1 (5 bases). The CDR3 is 17 residues long. With 0 bases removed from V and 0 bases from J, the gap between germline ends came to 13 bases. Germline CDR1 is SGDLS and CDR2 is YYNGEE. CDR3 residues: CASSVVMDTSSYNEQFF. The CDR3 DNA reads TGTGCCAGCAGCGTAGTGATGGACACAAGCTCCTACAATGAGCAGTTCTTC.

This clone was seen a handful of times. The genes are TRBV19 and TRBJ1-2, with 12 bases lining up with TRBD1. With 5 bases clipped from V and 1 base from J, the junction kept 5 bases outside the gene matches. The CDR3 contains 16 residues. Germline V CDR1 and CDR2: LNHDA, SQIVND (reference sequence). The CDR3 nucleotides read TGTGCCAGTAGTTCGGGACAGGGGGCTGATAACTATGGCTACACCTTC. Its translation: CASSSGQGADNYGYTF.

Of note for this clone: Germline and junction disagree at one end, which may indicate a read error. V is TRBV7-7 and J is TRBJ1-2; D perhaps matches TRBD1 (6 bases). The CDR3 has 14 amino acids. CDR1 and CDR2 from the germline V gene are SSHAT and FNYEAQ (reference sequence). This chain's CDR3 is CASSRDTKPYGYTF. Here the CDR3 DNA reads TGTGCTAGCAGCCGGGACACAAAACCGTATGGCTACACCTTC.

Only a few counts were recorded for this clone. The V gene is TRBV5-4, the J gene TRBJ2-5, with 14 bases that match TRBD2. The length of the CDR3 is 17 residues. CDR1 and CDR2 from the germline V gene are SGHNT and YYREEE (reference sequence). V shed 4 bases and J 2 bases; nucleotides not matched to a gene: 7. CDR3 in amino acids: CASSPGTSGGKQETQYF. The CDR3 nucleotides are TGTGCCAGCAGCCCGGGGACTAGCGGGGGTAAGCAAGAGACCCAGTACTTC.

The genes are TRBV9 and TRBJ1-2; TRBD1 matches at 7 bases. Losses at the gene ends were 3 bases for V and 3 bases for J; bases not matched to a gene: 8. Germline assignment: CDR1 SGDLS and CDR2 YYNGEE. The CDR3 runs 15 residues. The CDR3 region is CASSGHRGLDYGYTF. The CDR3 DNA follows: TGTGCCAGCAGCGGCCACAGGGGCTTGGACTATGGCTACACCTTC.

This chain joins TRBV5-1 and TRBJ2-1, with D maybe TRBD1 (6 bases). Trimming left V 0 bases short and J 2 bases short, with 9 bases between. The CDR3 totals 15 residues. Per germline, CDR1 SGHRS and CDR2 YFSETQ. The CDR3 spells CASSLGGRPYNEQFF. CDR3 coding DNA: TGCGCCAGCAGCTTGGGGGGGCGTCCCTACAATGAGCAGTTCTTC.

This clone was seen a handful of times. This chain uses TRBV2 with TRBJ2-7; D unresolved. Germline V gene data show CDR1 as SNHLY and CDR2 as FYNNEI. This CDR3 is built from 11 residues. Trimming cost V 3 bases and J 2 bases, with 2 bases left between them. CDR3 in DNA: TGTGCCAGCAGTGATACCTACGAGCAGTACTTC. This sequence encodes CASSDTYEQYF.